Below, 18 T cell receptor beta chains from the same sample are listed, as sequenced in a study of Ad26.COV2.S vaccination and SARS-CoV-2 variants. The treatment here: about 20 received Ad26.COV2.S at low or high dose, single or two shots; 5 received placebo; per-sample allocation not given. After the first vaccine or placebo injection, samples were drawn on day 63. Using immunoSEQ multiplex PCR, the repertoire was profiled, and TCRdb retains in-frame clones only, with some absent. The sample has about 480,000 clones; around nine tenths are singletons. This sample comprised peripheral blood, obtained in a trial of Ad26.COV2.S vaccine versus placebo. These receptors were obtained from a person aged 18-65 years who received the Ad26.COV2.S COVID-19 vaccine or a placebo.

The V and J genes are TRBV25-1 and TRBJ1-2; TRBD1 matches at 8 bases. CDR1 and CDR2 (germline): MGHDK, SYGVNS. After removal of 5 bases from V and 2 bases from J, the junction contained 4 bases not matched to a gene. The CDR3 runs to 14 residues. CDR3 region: CASSPGGNNYGYTF. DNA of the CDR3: TGTGCCAGCAGTCCAGGGGGCAACAACTATGGCTACACCTTC.

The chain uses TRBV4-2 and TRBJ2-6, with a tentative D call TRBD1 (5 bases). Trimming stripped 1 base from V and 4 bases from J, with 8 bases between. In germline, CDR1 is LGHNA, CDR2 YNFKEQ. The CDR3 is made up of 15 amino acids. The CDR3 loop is CASSQGQWGANVLTF. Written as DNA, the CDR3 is TGTGCCAGCAGCCAAGGACAGTGGGGGGCCAACGTCCTGACTTTC.

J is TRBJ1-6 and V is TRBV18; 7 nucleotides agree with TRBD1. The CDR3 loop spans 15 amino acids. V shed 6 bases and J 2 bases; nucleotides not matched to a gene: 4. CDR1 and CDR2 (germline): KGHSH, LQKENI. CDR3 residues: CASSSTGAYNSPLHF. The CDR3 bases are TGTGCCAGCTCCTCAACAGGGGCCTATAATTCACCCCTCCACTTT. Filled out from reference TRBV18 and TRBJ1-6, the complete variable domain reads NAGVMQNPRHLVRRRGQEARLRCSPMKGHSHVYWYRQLPEEGLKFMVYLQKENIIDESGMPKERFSAEFPKEGPSILRIQQVVRGDSAAYFCASSSTGAYNSPLHFGNGTRLTVT.

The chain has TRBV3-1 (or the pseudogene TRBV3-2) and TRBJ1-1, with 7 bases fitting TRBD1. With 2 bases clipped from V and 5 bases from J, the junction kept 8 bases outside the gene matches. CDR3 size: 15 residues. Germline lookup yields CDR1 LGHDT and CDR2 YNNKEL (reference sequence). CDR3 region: CASSQRTGRGTEAFF. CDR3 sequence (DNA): TGTGCCAGCAGCCAAAGGACAGGCAGGGGGACTGAAGCTTTCTTT.

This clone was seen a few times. The CDR3 sequence: CSASLGTGVNSNQPQHF. The CDR3 DNA sequence: TGCAGTGCTAGTCTAGGGACAGGGGTCAATAGCAATCAGCCCCAGCATTTT. This chain connects TRBV20-1 to TRBJ1-5, with TRBD1 matching over 10 bases. Trimming took 3 bases from V and 0 from J; bases not matched to a gene: 8. In germline, CDR1 is DFQATT, CDR2 SNEGSKA (reference sequence). This CDR3 has 17 residues.

In DNA form, the CDR3 reads TGTGCCAGTAGTCCCGGGACGTCGAGTGGGGCCCCTGGGCTCTACGAGCAGTACTTC. Translated, it gives CASSPGTSSGAPGLYEQYF. The chain employs TRBV19 and TRBJ2-7, with D perhaps given as TRBD1 or TRBD2 (5 bases each). The V end lost 5 bases, the J end lost 3 bases, and 29 bases lay between the germline ends. This CDR3 has 19 amino acids. Germline CDR1 and CDR2: LNHDA and SQIVND (reference sequence).

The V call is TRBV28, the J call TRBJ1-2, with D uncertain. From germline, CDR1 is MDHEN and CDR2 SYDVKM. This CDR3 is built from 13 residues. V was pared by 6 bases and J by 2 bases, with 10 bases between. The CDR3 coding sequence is TGTGCCAGCAGGATTACCCAGAACTATGGCTACACCTTC. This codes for CASRITQNYGYTF.

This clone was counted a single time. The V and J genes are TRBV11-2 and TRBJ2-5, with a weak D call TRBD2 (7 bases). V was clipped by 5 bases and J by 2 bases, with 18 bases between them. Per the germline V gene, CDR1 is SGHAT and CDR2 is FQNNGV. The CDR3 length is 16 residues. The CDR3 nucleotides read TGTGCCAGCAGCCGCCCTGGGAGGGGGTGGCAAGAGACCCAGTACTTC. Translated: CASSRPGRGWQETQYF.

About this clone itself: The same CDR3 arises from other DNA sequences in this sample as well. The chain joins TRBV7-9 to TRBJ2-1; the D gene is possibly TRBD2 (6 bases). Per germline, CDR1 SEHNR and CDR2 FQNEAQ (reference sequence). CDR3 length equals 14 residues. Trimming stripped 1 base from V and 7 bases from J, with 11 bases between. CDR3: CASSLGGTANEQFF. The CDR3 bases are TGTGCCAGCAGCTTAGGAGGGACTGCAAATGAGCAGTTCTTC.

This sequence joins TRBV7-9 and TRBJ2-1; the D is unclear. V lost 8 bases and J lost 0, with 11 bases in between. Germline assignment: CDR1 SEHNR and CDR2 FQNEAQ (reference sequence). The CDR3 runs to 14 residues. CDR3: CASQPSSSYNEQFF. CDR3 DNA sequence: TGTGCCAGCCAGCCGAGTAGCTCCTACAATGAGCAGTTCTTC.

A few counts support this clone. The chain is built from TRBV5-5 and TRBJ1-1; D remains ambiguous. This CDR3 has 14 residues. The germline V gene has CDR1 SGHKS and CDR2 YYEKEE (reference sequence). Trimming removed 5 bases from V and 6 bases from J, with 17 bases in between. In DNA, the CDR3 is TGTGCCAGCAGATCGGACGGGGTTAGGTCTGAAGCTTTCTTT. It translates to CASRSDGVRSEAFF.

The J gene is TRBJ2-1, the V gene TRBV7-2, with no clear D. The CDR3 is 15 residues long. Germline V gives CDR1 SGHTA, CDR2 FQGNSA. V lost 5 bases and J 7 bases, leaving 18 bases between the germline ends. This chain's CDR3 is CASSQDVGYVNEQFF. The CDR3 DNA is TGTGCCAGCAGCCAAGACGTGGGGTATGTGAATGAGCAGTTCTTC.

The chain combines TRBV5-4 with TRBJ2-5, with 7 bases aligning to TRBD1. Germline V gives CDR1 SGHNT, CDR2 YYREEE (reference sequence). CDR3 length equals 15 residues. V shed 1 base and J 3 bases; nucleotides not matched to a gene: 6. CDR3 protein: CASSLPGQIEETQYF. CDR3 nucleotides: TGTGCCAGCAGCTTGCCGGGACAGATCGAAGAGACCCAGTACTTC.

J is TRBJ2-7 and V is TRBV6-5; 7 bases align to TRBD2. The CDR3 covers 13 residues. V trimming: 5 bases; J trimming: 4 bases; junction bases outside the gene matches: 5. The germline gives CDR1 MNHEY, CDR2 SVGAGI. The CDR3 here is CASSPGLRYEQYF. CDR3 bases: TGTGCCAGCAGTCCGGGACTACGATACGAGCAGTACTTC.

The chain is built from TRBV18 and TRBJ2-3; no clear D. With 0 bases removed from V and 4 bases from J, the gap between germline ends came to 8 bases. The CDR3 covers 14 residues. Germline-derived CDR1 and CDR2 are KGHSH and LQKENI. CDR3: CASSPPPDPDTQYF. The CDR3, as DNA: TGTGCCAGCTCACCACCGCCGGACCCAGATACGCAGTATTTT.

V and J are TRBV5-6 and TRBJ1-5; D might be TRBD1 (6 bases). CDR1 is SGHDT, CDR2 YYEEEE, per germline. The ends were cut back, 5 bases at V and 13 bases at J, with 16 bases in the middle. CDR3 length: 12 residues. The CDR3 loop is CASSPPRGQQHF. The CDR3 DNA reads TGTGCCAGCAGTCCCCCCAGGGGACAACAGCATTTT.

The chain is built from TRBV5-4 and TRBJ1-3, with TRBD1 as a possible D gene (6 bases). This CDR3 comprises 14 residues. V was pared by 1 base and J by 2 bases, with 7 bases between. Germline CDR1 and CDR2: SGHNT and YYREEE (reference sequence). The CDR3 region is CASSLRGPGNTIYF. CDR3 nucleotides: TGTGCCAGCAGCTTGCGGGGGCCTGGAAACACCATATATTTT.

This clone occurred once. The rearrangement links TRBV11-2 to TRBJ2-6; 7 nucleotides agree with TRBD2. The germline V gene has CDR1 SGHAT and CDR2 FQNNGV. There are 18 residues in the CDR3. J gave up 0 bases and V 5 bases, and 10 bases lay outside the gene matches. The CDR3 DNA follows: TGTGCCAGCAGCCCTTGGGGAGGGGCTCTCTCTGGGGCCAACGTCCTGACTTTC. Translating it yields CASSPWGGALSGANVLTF.